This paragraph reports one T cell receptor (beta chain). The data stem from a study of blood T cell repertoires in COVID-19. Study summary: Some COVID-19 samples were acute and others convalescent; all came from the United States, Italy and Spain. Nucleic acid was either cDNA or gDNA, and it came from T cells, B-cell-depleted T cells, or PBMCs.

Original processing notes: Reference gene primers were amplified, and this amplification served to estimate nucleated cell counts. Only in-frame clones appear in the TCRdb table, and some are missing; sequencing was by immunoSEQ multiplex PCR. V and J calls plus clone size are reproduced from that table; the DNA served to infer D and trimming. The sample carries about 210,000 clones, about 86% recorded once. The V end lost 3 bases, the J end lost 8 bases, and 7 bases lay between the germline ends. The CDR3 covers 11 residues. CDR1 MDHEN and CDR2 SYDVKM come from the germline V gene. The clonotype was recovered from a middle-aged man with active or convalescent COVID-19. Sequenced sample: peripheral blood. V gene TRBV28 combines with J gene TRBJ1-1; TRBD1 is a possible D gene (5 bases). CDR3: CASSLGQEAFF. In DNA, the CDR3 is TGTGCCAGCAGTTTGGGGCAAGAAGCTTTCTTT.